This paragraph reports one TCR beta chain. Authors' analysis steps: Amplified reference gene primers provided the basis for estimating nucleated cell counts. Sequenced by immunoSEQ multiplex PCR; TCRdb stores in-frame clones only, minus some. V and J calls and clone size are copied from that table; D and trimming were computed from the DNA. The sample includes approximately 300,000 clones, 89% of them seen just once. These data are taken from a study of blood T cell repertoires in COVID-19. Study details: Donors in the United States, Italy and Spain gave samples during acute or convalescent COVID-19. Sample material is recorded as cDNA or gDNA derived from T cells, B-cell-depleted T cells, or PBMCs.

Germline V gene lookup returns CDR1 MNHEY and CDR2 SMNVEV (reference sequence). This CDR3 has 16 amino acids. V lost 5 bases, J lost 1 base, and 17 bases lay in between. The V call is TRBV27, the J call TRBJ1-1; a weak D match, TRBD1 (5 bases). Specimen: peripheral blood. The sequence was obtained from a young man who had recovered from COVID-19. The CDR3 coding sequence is TGTGCCAGCAGTCCGCCCGCCGGACATAGGAACACTGAAGCTTTCTTT. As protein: CASSPPAGHRNTEAFF.